Listed below are T cell receptor beta chains from one sample, sequenced in a study of neurological immune-mediated disorders. TCRdb re-called the 5' RACE reads through MiXCR, storing one row per CDR3 protein. The sample has approximately 86,000 distinct CDR3 sequences; around 2.6% are singletons. Sequencing used PBMCs. Every receptor here comes from a woman in her 30s with multiple sclerosis. CDR3s include the opening cysteine and the closing phenylalanine or tryptophan. Fields, in order: J gene, clone size, V gene, D gene, CDR3 protein, CDR3 DNA. D genes are given only for firm matches. The size of a clone is reported for some rows only, either as once, few or many, or as a class for expanded clones.

TRBJ2-3,many,TRBV20-1,.,CSASGRAGITDTQYF,TGCAGTGCTAGTGGGCGGGCTGGAATTACAGATACGCAGTATTTT
TRBJ2-1,.,TRBV7-3,TRBD2,CASSLASGIPYHEQFF,TGTGCCAGCAGCTTGGCTAGCGGGATCCCCTACCATGAGCAGTTCTTC
TRBJ1-6,many,TRBV7-9,.,CASSFIDSPLHF,TGTGCCAGCAGCTTCATCGATTCACCCCTCCACTTT
TRBJ2-1,many,TRBV12-3/TRBV12-4,TRBD2,CASSFFLGRGTSGGKANEQFF,TGTGCCAGCAGTTTTTTCCTCGGCAGGGGGACTAGCGGAGGCAAGGCCAATGAGCAGTTCTTC
TRBJ2-1,many,TRBV7-2,.,CASSGRGGSYNEQFF,TGTGCCAGCAGCGGCCGAGGGGGCTCCTACAATGAGCAGTTCTTC
TRBJ2-7,many,TRBV6-6,TRBD1,CASSAGTGTYEQYF,TGTGCCAGCAGTGCCGGGACAGGGACCTACGAGCAGTACTTC
TRBJ2-3,many,TRBV29-1,TRBD2,CSGSGRGSTDTQYF,TGCAGCGGTAGCGGGAGGGGTAGCACAGATACGCAGTATTTT
TRBJ2-3,many,TRBV24-1,TRBD2,CATSDYGGRAPDTQYF,TGTGCCACCAGTGATTACGGCGGGAGGGCCCCAGATACGCAGTATTTT
TRBJ2-2,many,TRBV15,.,CATSRDSRGTGGLAGPTGELFF,TGTGCCACCAGCAGAGATAGCCGCGGGACAGGGGGACTAGCGGGTCCCACCGGGGAGCTGTTTTTT
TRBJ2-4,many,TRBV12-3/TRBV12-4,.,CASTRDLKNIQYF,TGTGCCAGCACCCGGGACTTGAAAAACATTCAGTACTTC
TRBJ2-2,many,TRBV7-7,.,CASSSEGGTGELFF,TGTGCCAGCAGCTCGGAGGGAGGCACCGGGGAGCTGTTTTTT
TRBJ2-1,many,TRBV15,.,CATSRDWREQFF,TGTGCCACCAGCAGAGATTGGAGGGAGCAGTTCTTC
TRBJ2-1,many,TRBV12-3/TRBV12-4,TRBD2,CAISRLAGYNEQFF,TGTGCCATCTCAAGGCTAGCGGGATACAATGAGCAGTTCTTC
TRBJ1-6,many,TRBV20-1,TRBD1,CSADEQGTSPLHF,TGCAGTGCTGACGAACAGGGGACATCACCCCTCCACTTT
TRBJ1-4,many,TRBV5-8,.,CASSLMGGRGEKLFF,TGTGCCAGCAGCTTGATGGGCGGGAGAGGGGAAAAACTGTTTTTT
TRBJ1-2,many,TRBV29-1,.,CSVAAGGVYGYTF,TGCAGCGTTGCCGCCGGGGGGGTCTATGGCTACACCTTC
TRBJ2-1,many,TRBV29-1,.,CSVELDGRTYNEQFF,TGCAGCGTTGAATTGGACGGGAGAACCTACAATGAGCAGTTCTTC
TRBJ2-3,many,TRBV10-3,.,CAISDPDRAGATDTQYF,TGTGCCATCAGTGACCCAGATAGAGCGGGTGCCACAGATACGCAGTATTTT
TRBJ1-1,many,TRBV20-1,.,CSVFWALNTEAFF,TGCAGTGTGTTCTGGGCTCTGAACACTGAAGCTTTCTTT
TRBJ2-6,many,TRBV24-1,.,CATSDPVPTGANVLTF,TGTGCCACCAGTGACCCAGTCCCCACTGGGGCCAACGTCCTGACTTTC
TRBJ2-1,many,TRBV7-9,TRBD1,CASSLTGDDEQFF,TGTGCCAGCAGCTTGACAGGGGACGACGAGCAGTTCTTC
TRBJ2-7,many,TRBV20-1,.,CSAISRAPGEQYF,TGCAGTGCTATTAGTAGGGCTCCCGGCGAGCAGTACTTC
TRBJ2-1,many,TRBV13,TRBD1,CASSLGGTGQPEQFF,TGTGCCAGCAGCTTAGGCGGGACGGGACAGCCTGAGCAGTTCTTC
TRBJ2-7,many,TRBV12-3/TRBV12-4,.,CASKRSGDEQYF,TGTGCCAGCAAGAGGTCGGGAGACGAGCAGTACTTC
TRBJ2-1,many,TRBV7-2,.,CASSLNGGFGDEQFF,TGTGCCAGCAGCTTAAATGGGGGATTTGGAGATGAGCAGTTCTTC
TRBJ2-7,many,TRBV28,.,CASSPPVSGPYEQYF,TGTGCCAGCAGCCCCCCCGTAAGCGGACCCTACGAGCAGTACTTC
TRBJ2-6,many,TRBV28,.,CASSSGRLSGANVLTF,TGTGCCAGCAGTTCCGGCCGACTCTCTGGGGCCAACGTCCTGACTTTC
TRBJ1-1,many,TRBV7-3,.,CASSLTAGVSEAFF,TGTGCCAGCAGCTTAACGGCCGGGGTTAGTGAAGCTTTCTTT
TRBJ1-4,many,TRBV7-8,.,CASSSKRVVFEKLFF,TGTGCCAGCAGCTCTAAACGGGTGGTCTTTGAAAAACTGTTTTTT
TRBJ2-2,many,TRBV29-1,.,CSVAARGGTGELFF,TGCAGCGTTGCGGCCAGGGGAGGGACCGGGGAGCTGTTTTTT
TRBJ2-3,many,TRBV5-1,TRBD2,CASSLAESTSGTDTQYF,TGCGCCAGCAGCTTGGCCGAGTCGACTAGCGGCACAGATACGCAGTATTTT
TRBJ1-2,many,TRBV6-6,.,CASSYAQEYGYTF,TGTGCCAGCAGTTATGCACAGGAATATGGCTACACCTTC
TRBJ1-2,many,TRBV5-1,TRBD1,CASSFLTGGRGYTF,TGCGCCAGCAGCTTCCTGACAGGGGGTCGTGGCTACACCTTC
TRBJ2-5,many,TRBV29-1,.,CSVDGEQETQYF,TGCAGCGTTGATGGGGAGCAAGAGACCCAGTACTTC
TRBJ2-5,many,TRBV12-3/TRBV12-4,.,CASSLSGTQYF,TGTGCCAGCAGTTTATCAGGTACCCAGTACTTC
TRBJ2-2,many,TRBV5-1,TRBD2,CASTGLASEYTGELFF,TGCGCCAGCACCGGACTAGCTTCTGAGTACACCGGGGAGCTGTTTTTT
TRBJ2-7,many,TRBV29-1,.,CSVGKGLSSYEQYF,TGCAGCGTTGGTAAGGGGTTAAGCTCCTACGAGCAGTACTTC
TRBJ2-7,many,TRBV12-5,TRBD1,CASGYGTGPYEQYF,TGTGCTAGTGGTTACGGGACAGGGCCCTACGAGCAGTACTTC
TRBJ2-7,many,TRBV5-1,TRBD2,CASSLGLAGLGDEQYF,TGCGCCAGCAGCTTGGGGCTAGCGGGACTTGGTGACGAGCAGTACTTC
TRBJ2-7,many,TRBV5-1,TRBD2,CASSYTGTTDLEQYF,TGCGCCAGCAGTTATACCGGGACTACCGACCTCGAGCAGTACTTC